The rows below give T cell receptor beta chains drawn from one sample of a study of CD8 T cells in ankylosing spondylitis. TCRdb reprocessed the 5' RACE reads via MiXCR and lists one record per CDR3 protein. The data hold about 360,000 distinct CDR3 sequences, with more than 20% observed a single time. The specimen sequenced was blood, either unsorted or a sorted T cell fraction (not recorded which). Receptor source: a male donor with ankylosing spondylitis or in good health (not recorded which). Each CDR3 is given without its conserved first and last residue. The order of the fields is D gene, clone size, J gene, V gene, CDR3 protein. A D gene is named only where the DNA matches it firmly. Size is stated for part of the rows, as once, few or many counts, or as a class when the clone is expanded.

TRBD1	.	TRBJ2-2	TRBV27	ASSLSNPGGSGELF
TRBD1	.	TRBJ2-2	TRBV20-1	SGTDRVPGELF
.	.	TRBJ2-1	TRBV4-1	ASSQEAQGNEQF
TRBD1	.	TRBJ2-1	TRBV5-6	ASSSLDRVYNEQF
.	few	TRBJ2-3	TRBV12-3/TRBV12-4	ATASISTDTQY
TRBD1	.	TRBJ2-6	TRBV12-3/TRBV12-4	ALSLAFGDSYSGANVLT
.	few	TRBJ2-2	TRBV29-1	SVEGQASGELF
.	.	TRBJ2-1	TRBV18	ASSPPRGDEQF
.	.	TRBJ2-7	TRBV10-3	AISGDSFYEQY
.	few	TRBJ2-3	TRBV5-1	ASSIERDTQY
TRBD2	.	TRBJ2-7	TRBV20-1	SAPRTSGVYEQY
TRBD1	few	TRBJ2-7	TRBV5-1	ASSAWTGDAYEQY
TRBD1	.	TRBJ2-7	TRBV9	ASSANPRDREAAYEQY
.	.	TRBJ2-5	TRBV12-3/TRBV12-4	ASRAAHQETQY
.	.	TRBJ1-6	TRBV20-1	SARAPGRKNSPLH
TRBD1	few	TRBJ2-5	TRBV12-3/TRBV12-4	ASSPNGLTGGGETQY
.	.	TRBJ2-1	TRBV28	ASGFNRLNEQF
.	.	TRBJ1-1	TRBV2	ASSEGRGGTEAF
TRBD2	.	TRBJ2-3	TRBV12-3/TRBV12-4	ASSDHGGAVTDTQY
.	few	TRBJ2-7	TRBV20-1	SARDPGHYEQY
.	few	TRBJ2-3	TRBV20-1	SARDLDYRTDTQY
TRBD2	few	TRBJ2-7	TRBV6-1	ASSTAGDYEYEQY
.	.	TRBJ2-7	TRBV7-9	ASSFQGMSEQY
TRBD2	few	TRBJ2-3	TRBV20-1	SATLAGVFTDTQY
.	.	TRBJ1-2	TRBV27	ASSPPGLHYGYT
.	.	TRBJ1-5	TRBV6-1	ASSEWTDSNQPQH
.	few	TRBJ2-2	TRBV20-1	SVRVLSNTGELF
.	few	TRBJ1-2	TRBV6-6	ATRETNGYT
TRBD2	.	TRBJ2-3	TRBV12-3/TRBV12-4	ASSSLAGGGSDTQY
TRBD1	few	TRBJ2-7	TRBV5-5	ASSPPGTGLNEQY
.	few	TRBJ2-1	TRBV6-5	ASSYGAVGGQF
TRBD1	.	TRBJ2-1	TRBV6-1	ASSGQGVYNEQF
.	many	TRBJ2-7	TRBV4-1	ASRGLAAYEQY
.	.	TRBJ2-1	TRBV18	ASSPRDTGLNEQF
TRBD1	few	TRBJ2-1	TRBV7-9	ASSLRTGSFYNEQF
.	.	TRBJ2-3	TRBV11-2	ASSDGVAADTQY
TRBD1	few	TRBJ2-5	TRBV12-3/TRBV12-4	ASSRQGFQETQY
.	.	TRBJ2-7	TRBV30	AWSERQPYEQY
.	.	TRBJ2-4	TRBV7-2	ASSPMERGENIQY
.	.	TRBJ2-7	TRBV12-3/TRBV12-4	ASSFQGVEQY
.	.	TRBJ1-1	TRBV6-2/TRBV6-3	ASSYQPPGILRTEAF
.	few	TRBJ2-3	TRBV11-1	ASSLRSSSGGFTDTQY
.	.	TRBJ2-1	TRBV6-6	ASSAGSYNEQF
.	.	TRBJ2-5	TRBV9	ASSVDGVSETQY
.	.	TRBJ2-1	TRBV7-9	ASSPRDRKGGEQF
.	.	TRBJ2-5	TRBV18	ASSQGYDQETQY
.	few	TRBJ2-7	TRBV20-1	SAEVAAEQY
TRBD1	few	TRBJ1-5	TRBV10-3	AISGQGAYDQPQH
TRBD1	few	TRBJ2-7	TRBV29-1	SVESRGSYEQY
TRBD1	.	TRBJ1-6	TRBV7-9	AITGTGGDSPLH
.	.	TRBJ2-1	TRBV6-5	ASSYDRPSYNEQF
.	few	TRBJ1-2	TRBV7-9	ASSTLAPFHGYT
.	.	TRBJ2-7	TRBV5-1	ASSLPPAYEQY
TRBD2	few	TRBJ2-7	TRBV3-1	ASSQDSGTPYEQY
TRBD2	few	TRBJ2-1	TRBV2	ASSELGTSGYNEQF
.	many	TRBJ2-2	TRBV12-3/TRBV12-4	ASSSNTGELF